The 25 T cell receptor beta chains listed next were all sequenced from one sample in a study of cytomegalovirus exposure and HLA in healthy donors. Both 60 Vbeta primers and 13 Jbeta primers went into the PCR. This table comes from immunoSEQ multiplex PCR, and its TCRdb copy is limited to in-frame clones, with some not included. The table lists under 110,000 clones, about two thirds of them singletons, with 2.8% in the top ten. The sample taken for sequencing was PBMCs. The source is a female donor in good health and CMV-seronegative.

This clone was observed a single time. The CDR3 is CASRTLAGVQETQYF. The CDR3 DNA is TGTGCCAGCAGGACACTAGCGGGGGTACAAGAGACCCAGTACTTC. The genes are TRBV6-5 and TRBJ2-5, with 11 bases that match TRBD2. This CDR3 region has 15 residues. Trimming took 6 bases from V and 2 from J; bases not matched to a gene: 5. Looked up from germline, CDR1 is MNHEY and CDR2 is SVGAGI.

DNA for the CDR3: TGTGCCACCAGCAGAGATAGTGCGGCAGATACGCAGTATTTT. Amino acids: CATSRDSAADTQYF. The gene calls are TRBV15 and TRBJ2-3; D gene ambiguous. The germline V and J ends were trimmed by 0 bases and 4 bases, with 8 bases remaining between them. This CDR3 spans 14 amino acids. From germline, CDR1 is LNHNV and CDR2 YYDKDF (reference sequence).

V usage is TRBV11-3 and J usage is TRBJ2-3; D is undetermined. Germline V gene sequence: CDR1 SGHNT, CDR2 YENEEA. The CDR3 extends over 14 amino acids. Trimming left V 1 base short and J 2 bases short, with 7 bases between. The CDR3 loop reads CASSLGRSTDTQYF. CDR3 nucleotides: TGTGCCAGCAGCTTAGGGAGATCCACAGATACGCAGTATTTT.

This chain links TRBV27 with TRBJ1-5; 10 bases match TRBD1. Germline V lookup: CDR1 MNHEY, CDR2 SMNVEV (reference sequence). Germline trimming cut 5 bases from V and 4 bases from J; bases unmatched to any gene: 8. The CDR3 sequence is 16 residues long. The CDR3 spells CASSPRQGAWNQPQHF. CDR3 coding DNA: TGTGCCAGCAGTCCCCGACAGGGGGCATGGAATCAGCCCCAGCATTTT.

The chain carries TRBV6-5 and TRBJ1-1; tentatively, D is TRBD1 (5 bases). Germline loops: CDR1 MNHEY, CDR2 SVGAGI. The V end was cut by 5 bases, the J end by 1 base, with 11 bases between. The CDR3 spans 14 residues. The CDR3 loop is CASSTRQTNTEAFF. CDR3 sequence (DNA): TGTGCCAGCAGTACCCGACAGACGAACACTGAAGCTTTCTTT.

This chain uses TRBV19 with TRBJ1-2; TRBD1 aligns across 9 bases. The CDR3 loop spans 13 amino acids. The V gene end was trimmed by 8 bases and the J gene end by 7 bases; junction bases not matched to a gene: 8. The germline gives CDR1 LNHDA, CDR2 SQIVND (reference sequence). The CDR3 DNA is TGTGCCAGTCGTCCCACAGGGGGCTCTGGCTACACCTTC. Its translation is CASRPTGGSGYTF.

The rearrangement links TRBV27 to TRBJ2-3, with D maybe TRBD2 (6 bases). The CDR3 extends over 15 amino acids. The V and J ends lost 3 bases and 2 bases respectively, with 12 bases between them. Per the germline V gene, CDR1 is MNHEY and CDR2 is SMNVEV (reference sequence). CDR3 nucleotides: TGTGCCAGCAGTTTCTCGGGAGACCTCACAGATACGCAGTATTTT. It encodes CASSFSGDLTDTQYF.

This clone was observed a few times. V and J are TRBV5-1 and TRBJ1-6, with 10 bases aligning to TRBD1. This CDR3 has 15 amino acids. J gave up 10 bases and V 4 bases, and 8 bases lay outside the gene matches. CDR1 SGHRS and CDR2 YFSETQ come from the germline V gene. CDR3 nucleotide sequence: TGCGCCAGCAGCCAATCCGGGACAGGGGACTCACCCCTCCACTTT. This translates into CASSQSGTGDSPLHF.

CDR3 nucleotide sequence: TGTGCCAGCAGTTTTTTAGCTAGCGGGAATACCTACGAGCAGTACTTC. It codes for CASSFLASGNTYEQYF. The rearrangement uses TRBV6-5 and TRBJ2-7; 9 positions agree with TRBD2. The CDR3 loop spans 16 amino acids. CDR1 MNHEY and CDR2 SVGAGI come from the germline V gene. J gave up 2 bases and V 4 bases, and 9 bases lay outside the gene matches.

This clone was seen a few times. CDR3 nucleotide sequence: TGTGCCAGCAGTTTAAGTCGGGACACTGAAGCTTTCTTT. It specifies CASSLSRDTEAFF. V and J are TRBV27 and TRBJ1-1; D unclear. Germline V CDR1 and CDR2: MNHEY, SMNVEV (reference sequence). The germline V and J ends were trimmed by 2 bases and 3 bases, with 7 bases remaining between them. This CDR3 contains 13 residues.

The chain recombines TRBV27 with TRBJ2-1; 8 positions agree with TRBD2. Trimming cost V 4 bases and J 7 bases; bases outside gene matches: 12. Germline V lookup: CDR1 MNHEY, CDR2 SMNVEV (reference sequence). The CDR3 is made up of 16 amino acids. As DNA, the CDR3 is TGTGCCAGCAGTTGGTCAGGGACTAGGGTGTGGAATGAGCAGTTCTTC. It yields the protein CASSWSGTRVWNEQFF.

The gene calls are TRBV7-2 and TRBJ2-1; D is unclear. Germline loops: CDR1 SGHTA, CDR2 FQGNSA. V gave up 5 bases and J gave up 5 bases, with 10 bases separating them. The CDR3 has 13 amino acids. The CDR3 DNA is TGTGCCAGCAGCCCCACAGTCGACAATGAGCAGTTCTTC. The encoded protein is CASSPTVDNEQFF.

The V call is TRBV2, the J call TRBJ2-7, with 7 positions matching TRBD1. Germline V CDR1 and CDR2: SNHLY, FYNNEI. J gave up 4 bases and V 7 bases, and 13 bases lay outside the gene matches. This CDR3 has 15 amino acids. The CDR3 nucleotides are TGTGCCAGCAAGCAGGACCCGCGCAGGGGGTACGAGCAGTACTTC. Protein sequence: CASKQDPRRGYEQYF.

V gene TRBV10-3 combines with J gene TRBJ2-7; TRBD1 matches 10 bases. The V and J ends lost 7 bases and 6 bases, in that order; junction bases with no gene match: 6. CDR1 is ENHRY and CDR2 is SYGVKD in the germline V gene. CDR3 length: 13 amino acids. The CDR3 DNA sequence: TGTGCCATCACCAGAGACAGGGGGCTCGAGCAGTACTTC. Protein: CAITRDRGLEQYF.

The chain couples TRBV25-1 to TRBJ2-5; 7 positions agree with TRBD2. V shed 2 bases and J 2 bases; nucleotides not matched to a gene: 2. The CDR3 is 14 amino acids. Germline V gene lookup returns CDR1 MGHDK and CDR2 SYGVNS. DNA of the CDR3: TGTGCCAGCAGTGAAAGCGGGGAGCAAGAGACCCAGTACTTC. As protein: CASSESGEQETQYF.

The V gene is TRBV6-1, the J gene TRBJ1-2; D remains ambiguous. This CDR3 region has 15 residues. Germline-derived CDR1 and CDR2 are MNHNS and SASEGT. V gave up 0 bases and J gave up 0 bases, with 8 bases separating them. The CDR3 DNA is TGTGCCAGCAGTGAAGCGGGCAATGCTAACTATGGCTACACCTTC. Its translation: CASSEAGNANYGYTF.

The chain uses TRBV7-2 and TRBJ2-5; TRBD2 agrees at 12 bases. Germline V gives CDR1 SGHTA, CDR2 FQGNSA. Germline trimming cut 5 bases from V and 11 bases from J; bases unmatched to any gene: 9. The CDR3 extends over 14 amino acids. Written as DNA, the CDR3 is TGTGCCAGCAGCCAACTAGCGGGAGGTGGGGAGCAGTACTTC. Translation: CASSQLAGGGEQYF.

This chain joins TRBV21-1 and TRBJ2-7; the listed D gene, TRBD1, was not tested against the DNA. TRBV21-1 is a pseudogene. CDR3 size: 13 residues. This CDR3 is CASSKNPRDEQYF. CDR3 bases: TGTGCCAGCAGCAAAAATCCCAGGGACGAGCAGTACTTC.

This rearrangement joins TRBV19 to TRBJ1-1; D is possibly TRBD1 (6 bases). Trimming removed 5 bases from V and 0 bases from J, with 7 bases in between. Germline V CDR1 and CDR2: LNHDA, SQIVND (reference sequence). This CDR3 is 13 amino acids long. CDR3 nucleotide sequence: TGTGCCAGTAGTCACAGGGTGAACACTGAAGCTTTCTTT. Its protein is CASSHRVNTEAFF.

This clone was seen a handful of times. Written as DNA, the CDR3 is TGTGCCAGCAGCCTCGGTCGGAGTGTCACAACTAATGAAAAACTGTTTTTT. Its translation: CASSLGRSVTTNEKLFF. The genes are TRBV4-2 and TRBJ1-4, with D uncertain. CDR1 is LGHNA and CDR2 is YNFKEQ in the germline V gene. V was cut by 4 bases and J by 0 bases, with 15 bases left in between. CDR3 size: 17 residues.

J is TRBJ2-3 and V is TRBV29-1; 9 bases line up with TRBD2. Germline-derived CDR1 and CDR2 are SQVTM and ANQGSEA. Germline trimming cut 4 bases from V and 4 bases from J; bases unmatched to any gene: 12. The CDR3 length is 16 residues. The CDR3 is CSVVLAGILHPDTQYF. CDR3 sequence (DNA): TGCAGCGTTGTCCTAGCGGGGATTCTCCACCCAGATACGCAGTATTTT.

J is TRBJ2-1 and V is TRBV12-5; 9 nucleotides align to TRBD1. The length of the CDR3 is 15 residues. Germline V gene data show CDR1 as LGHNT and CDR2 as FRNRAP. Unmatched junction bases numbered 6, after V lost 5 bases and J lost 4 bases. The CDR3 nucleotides are TGTGCTAGTGGTGGCCGGGACAGGGTTTACAATGAGCAGTTCTTC. Residues: CASGGRDRVYNEQFF.

V usage is TRBV29-1 and J usage is TRBJ1-2, with a weak D call TRBD1 (6 bases). This CDR3 has 13 residues. V lost 3 bases and J lost 7, with 15 bases in between. Germline values: CDR1 SQVTM, CDR2 ANQGSEA. CDR3 loop: CSVERHQGGGYTF. CDR3 coding DNA: TGCAGCGTTGAGCGCCACCAAGGGGGTGGCTACACCTTC.

The genes are TRBV6-6 and TRBJ2-1, with 11 bases identical to TRBD1. Germline-derived CDR1 and CDR2 are MNHNY and SVGAGI (reference sequence). CDR3 size: 16 residues. With 0 bases clipped from V and 5 bases from J, the junction kept 3 bases outside the gene matches. For the CDR3, the DNA is TGTGCCAGCAGTTACTCCGGGACAGGGGGAAACAATGAGCAGTTCTTC. It yields the protein CASSYSGTGGNNEQFF.

This sequence joins TRBV30 and TRBJ2-3; 7 bases align to TRBD2. Germline CDR1 and CDR2: GTSNPN and SVGIG (reference sequence). J was trimmed by 4 bases and V by 2 bases; bases with no gene match: 6. This CDR3 has 14 amino acids. The CDR3 sequence: CAWSTGLEADTQYF. The CDR3, as DNA: TGTGCCTGGAGTACAGGACTAGAGGCAGATACGCAGTATTTT.